These 31 T cell receptor beta chains were all obtained from the same sample, sequenced in a study of vaccination effects on CD4 cells after COVID-19. Their recognized antigens are unknown. Ahead of sequencing, the ViraFEST assay grew antigen-specific CD4+ T cells using viral peptide pools. Subsequent to 10 days of culture, CD4+ T cells were isolated. None of the vaccinated had previously contracted SARS-CoV-2, and their nucleocapsid antibodies tested negative. Assay: immunoSEQ multiplex PCR; the TCRdb copy retains only in-frame clones and omits some. This table holds around 35,000 clones, around 66% found once. The input for sequencing was CD4+ T cells from PBMCs cultured with HCoV-OC43 spike peptides, taken before COVID-19 vaccination. The subset is: HCoV-OC43 spike overlapping peptide pool stimulation. Receptors originate from a human donor who received a COVID-19 vaccine.

V gene TRBV4-1 combines with J gene TRBJ1-2; 9 bases fit TRBD1. Germline trimming cut 3 bases from V and 2 bases from J; bases unmatched to any gene: 7. Germline CDR1 is MGHRA and CDR2 is YSYEKL. The CDR3 runs 16 residues. CDR3 nucleotides: TGCGCCAGCAGCCACCAGAACAGGGGGCAAAACTATGGCTACACCTTC. Protein: CASSHQNRGQNYGYTF.

This clone was observed once. This chain links TRBV7-9 with TRBJ2-1; 12 bases are a match to TRBD2. Unmatched junction bases numbered 11, after V lost 0 bases and J lost 8 bases. Germline CDR1 SEHNR, CDR2 FQNEAQ (reference sequence). CDR3 length: 18 residues. The DNA of the CDR3 is TGTGCCAGCAGCTTAGCACTAGCGGGAGGCTCTATCGGATATGAGCAGTTCTTC. Its protein product is CASSLALAGGSIGYEQFF.

This chain links TRBV2 with TRBJ2-3; 8 bases line up with TRBD2. CDR1 SNHLY and CDR2 FYNNEI come from the germline V gene. With 4 bases clipped from V and 5 bases from J, the junction kept 8 bases outside the gene matches. The CDR3 has 15 residues. CDR3 nucleotides: TGTGCCAGCAGTGTCGGGGTAGCGGGGTTAGATACGCAGTATTTT. Translation gives CASSVGVAGLDTQYF.

This clone was picked up a small number of times. In DNA form, the CDR3 reads TGTGCCAGCAGCTTCTACAGGGTCACTATTAACACTGAAGCTTTCTTT. This sequence encodes CASSFYRVTINTEAFF. The rearrangement links TRBV5-6 to TRBJ1-1; tentatively, D is TRBD1 (6 bases). In germline, CDR1 is SGHDT, CDR2 YYEEEE. The CDR3 loop spans 16 amino acids. V was trimmed by 2 bases and J by 2 bases, leaving 16 bases between them.

The J gene is TRBJ2-3, the V gene TRBV10-2; 9 positions match TRBD2. The CDR3 contains 15 residues. The V segment lost 7 bases and the J segment 1 base; nucleotides outside the gene matches: 6. Germline V gives CDR1 WSHSY, CDR2 SAAADI. CDR3 sequence (DNA): TGCGCCAGCATCTATAAGCGGGGGGGCACAGATACGCAGTATTTT. It is translated as CASIYKRGGTDTQYF.

About this clone: Relative to the germline gene, one junction end is altered; a read error may explain this. The V gene is TRBV12-3 or TRBV12-4, the J gene TRBJ1-2, with D perhaps TRBD1 (5 bases). There are 13 residues in the CDR3. CDR3 residues: CASSFGAGLGIDF. Written as DNA, the CDR3 is TGTGCCAGCAGTTTTGGGGCAGGATTAGGGATAGACTTC.

The J gene is TRBJ2-7, the V gene TRBV13; possibly TRBD1 for D (6 bases). The CDR3 is 14 residues long. V dropped 0 bases and J dropped 7 bases, with 13 bases sitting between them. CDR1 is PRHDT, CDR2 FYEKMQ, per germline (reference sequence). CDR3 amino acids: CASSLGGATGEQYF. The CDR3 DNA follows: TGTGCCAGCAGCTTAGGGGGTGCTACAGGGGAGCAGTACTTC.

The chain recombines TRBV6-5 with TRBJ2-5; no reliable D call. Germline assignment: CDR1 MNHEY and CDR2 SVGAGI. V dropped 6 bases and J dropped 3 bases, with 11 bases sitting between them. CDR3 length: 13 amino acids. CDR3 protein: CASRESSKETQYF. The CDR3, as DNA: TGTGCCAGCAGAGAGAGCAGTAAAGAGACCCAGTACTTC.

The V and J genes are TRBV6-5 and TRBJ1-2, with D uncertain. Germline lookup yields CDR1 MNHEY and CDR2 SVGAGI. There are 15 residues in the CDR3. Trimming took 0 bases from V and 2 from J, leaving 10 bases between them. CDR3 DNA sequence: TGTGCCAGCAGTTACTCACGGACGGGAAACTATGGCTACACCTTC. It specifies CASSYSRTGNYGYTF.

This clone was detected a few times. The rearrangement links TRBV6-1 to TRBJ1-3, with D unclear. There are 14 residues in the CDR3. Trimming pared 2 bases from V and 1 base from J, leaving 6 bases between. Germline CDR1 reads MNHNS; CDR2 reads SASEGT. CDR3 sequence reads: CASSEPISGNTIYF. Written as DNA, the CDR3 is TGTGCCAGCAGTGAACCCATTTCTGGAAACACCATATATTTT.

This clone was counted only a few times. The chain uses TRBV5-1 and TRBJ2-1, with D perhaps being TRBD1 or TRBD2 (5 bases each). Germline V gene lookup returns CDR1 SGHRS and CDR2 YFSETQ. The CDR3 is 15 residues long. The V end lost 2 bases, the J end lost 4 bases, and 13 bases lay between the germline ends. In DNA form, the CDR3 reads TGCGCCAGCAGCTTCGGGGCAGGCCTTTACAATGAGCAGTTCTTC. It specifies CASSFGAGLYNEQFF.

This clone has a single count. The chain carries TRBV29-1 and TRBJ1-1; 9 bases are a match to TRBD1. Germline values: CDR1 SQVTM, CDR2 ANQGSEA. This CDR3 spans 13 amino acids. V lost 7 bases to trimming and J lost 1 base; unmatched junction nucleotides: 4. The CDR3 DNA reads as TGCAGCGCTAAGGGACAGGGGAACACTGAAGCTTTCTTT. Amino acids: CSAKGQGNTEAFF.

In its sample, this clone was seen a few times. The chain has TRBV28 and TRBJ2-1; 8 bases are a match to TRBD2. The CDR3 extends over 15 amino acids. Germline V gene data show CDR1 as MDHEN and CDR2 as SYDVKM. Germline trimming cut 4 bases from V and 4 bases from J; bases unmatched to any gene: 6. CDR3 residues: CASSSPGGAYNEQFF. CDR3 bases: TGTGCCAGCAGTTCCCCGGGAGGGGCGTACAATGAGCAGTTCTTC.

A remark on this clone: Other DNA variants within this sample encode the same CDR3. The CDR3 spells CASSIEGSNYGYTF. The CDR3 bases are TGTGCCAGTAGTATAGAGGGATCTAACTATGGCTACACCTTC. This chain joins TRBV19 and TRBJ1-2; D gene unclear. This CDR3 has 14 amino acids. CDR1 LNHDA and CDR2 SQIVND come from the germline V gene (reference sequence). Trimming shortened V by 0 bases and J by 0 bases, and 5 bases separated the two germline ends.

The CDR3 sequence: CASSIYGTGTLNTEAFF. The CDR3 nucleotides are TGTGCCAGTAGTATCTACGGGACAGGGACTTTGAACACTGAAGCTTTCTTT. This chain links TRBV19 with TRBJ1-1; 9 positions agree with TRBD1. V shed 3 bases and J 0 bases; nucleotides not matched to a gene: 8. This CDR3 comprises 17 residues. Per the germline V gene, CDR1 is LNHDA and CDR2 is SQIVND (reference sequence).

The chain is built from TRBV5-4 and TRBJ1-4; D gene unclear. Germline loops: CDR1 SGHNT, CDR2 YYREEE (reference sequence). This CDR3 has 14 amino acids. Trimming took 1 base from V and 4 from J, leaving 8 bases between them. CDR3 coding DNA: TGTGCCAGCAGCTTGCCCGGGGTTAATGAAAAACTGTTTTTT. It encodes CASSLPGVNEKLFF.

The chain combines TRBV19 with TRBJ1-3; D is ambiguous. The CDR3 has 13 amino acids. Germline lookup yields CDR1 LNHDA and CDR2 SQIVND (reference sequence). The germline V and J ends were trimmed by 7 bases and 2 bases, with 9 bases remaining between them. The CDR3 region is CASNDRPGNTIYF. The CDR3 coding sequence is TGTGCCAGTAACGATCGTCCTGGAAACACCATATATTTT.

This clone was seen a handful of times. The rearrangement uses TRBV5-1 and TRBJ1-2; D might be TRBD1 (6 bases). Germline CDR1 reads SGHRS; CDR2 reads YFSETQ. Deletions cut 0 bases from V and 3 bases from J, with 12 bases between. This CDR3 has 15 amino acids. The CDR3 loop reads CASSLDSQGHYGYTF. The CDR3 DNA follows: TGCGCCAGCAGCTTGGATTCTCAGGGGCACTATGGCTACACCTTC.

The rearrangement links TRBV2 to TRBJ2-7; D might be TRBD1 or TRBD2, each matching 5 bases. Germline CDR1 is SNHLY and CDR2 is FYNNEI. Trimming took 3 bases from V and 4 from J, leaving 13 bases between them. This CDR3 has 14 residues. Here the CDR3 reads CASSDLGAQYEQYF. The CDR3 bases are TGTGCCAGCAGTGATCTCGGGGCTCAGTACGAGCAGTACTTC.

The chain recombines TRBV9 with TRBJ2-3; a possible D gene is TRBD2 (5 bases). Per the germline V gene, CDR1 is SGDLS and CDR2 is YYNGEE. With 4 bases removed from V and 0 bases from J, the gap between germline ends came to 18 bases. This CDR3 comprises 17 residues. CDR3 sequence (DNA): TGTGCCAGCAGCTCCCCGCCAGGAGGCCCTAGCACAGATACGCAGTATTTT. As protein: CASSSPPGGPSTDTQYF.

The chain employs TRBV6-5 and TRBJ2-2; D remains ambiguous. This CDR3 comprises 13 residues. V lost 2 bases to trimming and J lost 6 bases, with 7 bases between them. Germline V CDR1 and CDR2: MNHEY, SVGAGI. The CDR3 DNA follows: TGTGCCAGCAGTTACCGGCAGGCCGGGGAGCTGTTTTTT. Protein: CASSYRQAGELFF.

The chain employs TRBV6-5 and TRBJ1-2, with D possibly being TRBD1 (6 bases). Between the trimmed V and J ends, which lost 5 bases and 1 base, there was a span of 14 bases. This CDR3 is 15 amino acids long. From germline, CDR1 is MNHEY and CDR2 SVGAGI. CDR3 in amino acids: CASSQTGFFNYGYTF. In DNA form, the CDR3 reads TGTGCCAGCAGTCAGACAGGTTTCTTTAACTATGGCTACACCTTC.

The chain combines TRBV3-1 (or the pseudogene TRBV3-2) with TRBJ2-1; 15 bases fit TRBD2. There are 17 residues in the CDR3. After removal of 3 bases from V and 9 bases from J, the junction contained 9 bases not matched to a gene. CDR1 is LGHDT and CDR2 is YNNKEL in the germline V gene (reference sequence). DNA for the CDR3: TGTGCCAGCAGCCAGCCGGGACTAGCGGGAGGAGTGGGTGAGCAGTTCTTC. Protein: CASSQPGLAGGVGEQFF.

The chain joins TRBV27 to TRBJ2-1, with a tentative D call TRBD2 (6 bases). The CDR3 loop spans 16 amino acids. Germline V CDR1 and CDR2: MNHEY, SMNVEV (reference sequence). V was shortened by 5 bases and J by 6 bases, with 20 bases between the two germline ends. The CDR3 bases are TGTGCCAGCAGTCCCCGGGGGAGCTTAGTGGGCAATGAGCAGTTCTTC. As protein: CASSPRGSLVGNEQFF.

The chain uses TRBV4-2 and TRBJ1-1; D may be TRBD1 (5 bases). CDR1 is LGHNA and CDR2 is YNFKEQ in the germline V gene. Trimming stripped 3 bases from V and 4 bases from J, with 12 bases between. This CDR3 is built from 14 residues. The chain's CDR3 is CASSQGRGTTEAFF. The CDR3 nucleotides read TGTGCCAGCAGCCAGGGCAGAGGGACCACTGAAGCTTTCTTT.

This chain links TRBV6-5 with TRBJ1-3; D remains unclear. V lost 1 base to trimming and J lost 3 bases, with 10 bases between them. This CDR3 has 15 residues. The germline V gene has CDR1 MNHEY and CDR2 SVGAGI. In DNA form, the CDR3 reads TGTGCCAGCAGTTACTGGCGAGGAGATGGAAACACCATATATTTT. Translating it yields CASSYWRGDGNTIYF.

The chain combines TRBV2 with TRBJ2-3; no firm D call. Trimming took off 4 bases at V and 0 bases at J, with 11 bases between the two ends. Germline CDR1 is SNHLY and CDR2 is FYNNEI. CDR3 length: 15 residues. The CDR3 coding sequence is TGTGCCAGCAGTGTAGGCGGCACTAGCACAGATACGCAGTATTTT. Protein: CASSVGGTSTDTQYF.

CDR3 residues: CASSLGTGQGAGETQYF. CDR3 DNA: TGTGCCAGCAGCTTGGGAACAGGACAGGGGGCGGGAGAGACCCAGTACTTC. This rearrangement joins TRBV7-8 to TRBJ2-5, with 11 positions matching TRBD1. Germline V gene lookup returns CDR1 SGHVS and CDR2 FQNEAQ. Trimming cost V 3 bases and J 4 bases; bases outside gene matches: 10. CDR3 size: 17 residues.

The chain is built from TRBV30 and TRBJ2-1, with TRBD2 identical over 8 bases. V shed 0 bases, J shed 0 bases, and the junction held 10 bases outside the gene matches. Germline V gives CDR1 GTSNPN, CDR2 SVGIG (reference sequence). This CDR3 region has 18 residues. The CDR3 loop reads CAWSVRGGGRRSYNEQFF. DNA for the CDR3: TGTGCCTGGAGTGTCCGGGGCGGGGGGCGACGCTCCTACAATGAGCAGTTCTTC.

Here the CDR3 DNA reads TGCGCCAGCAGCTCGGGAGGGCCGACCTCTGGAAACACCATATATTTT. This sequence encodes CASSSGGPTSGNTIYF. The chain has TRBV5-1 and TRBJ1-3; no definite D call. From germline, CDR1 is SGHRS and CDR2 YFSETQ. The V end lost 3 bases, the J end lost 0 bases, and 13 bases lay between the germline ends. This CDR3 comprises 16 residues.

The CDR3 DNA follows: TGTGCCCCTTCACGCCTCAGGGGACCGAGAAACGAGCAGTACTTC. Amino acid sequence: CAPSRLRGPRNEQYF. This sequence joins TRBV25-1 and TRBJ2-7, with a possible D match to TRBD1 (6 bases). The CDR3 has 15 residues. Looked up from germline, CDR1 is MGHDK and CDR2 is SYGVNS. V was shortened by 11 bases and J by 5 bases, with 25 bases between the two germline ends.